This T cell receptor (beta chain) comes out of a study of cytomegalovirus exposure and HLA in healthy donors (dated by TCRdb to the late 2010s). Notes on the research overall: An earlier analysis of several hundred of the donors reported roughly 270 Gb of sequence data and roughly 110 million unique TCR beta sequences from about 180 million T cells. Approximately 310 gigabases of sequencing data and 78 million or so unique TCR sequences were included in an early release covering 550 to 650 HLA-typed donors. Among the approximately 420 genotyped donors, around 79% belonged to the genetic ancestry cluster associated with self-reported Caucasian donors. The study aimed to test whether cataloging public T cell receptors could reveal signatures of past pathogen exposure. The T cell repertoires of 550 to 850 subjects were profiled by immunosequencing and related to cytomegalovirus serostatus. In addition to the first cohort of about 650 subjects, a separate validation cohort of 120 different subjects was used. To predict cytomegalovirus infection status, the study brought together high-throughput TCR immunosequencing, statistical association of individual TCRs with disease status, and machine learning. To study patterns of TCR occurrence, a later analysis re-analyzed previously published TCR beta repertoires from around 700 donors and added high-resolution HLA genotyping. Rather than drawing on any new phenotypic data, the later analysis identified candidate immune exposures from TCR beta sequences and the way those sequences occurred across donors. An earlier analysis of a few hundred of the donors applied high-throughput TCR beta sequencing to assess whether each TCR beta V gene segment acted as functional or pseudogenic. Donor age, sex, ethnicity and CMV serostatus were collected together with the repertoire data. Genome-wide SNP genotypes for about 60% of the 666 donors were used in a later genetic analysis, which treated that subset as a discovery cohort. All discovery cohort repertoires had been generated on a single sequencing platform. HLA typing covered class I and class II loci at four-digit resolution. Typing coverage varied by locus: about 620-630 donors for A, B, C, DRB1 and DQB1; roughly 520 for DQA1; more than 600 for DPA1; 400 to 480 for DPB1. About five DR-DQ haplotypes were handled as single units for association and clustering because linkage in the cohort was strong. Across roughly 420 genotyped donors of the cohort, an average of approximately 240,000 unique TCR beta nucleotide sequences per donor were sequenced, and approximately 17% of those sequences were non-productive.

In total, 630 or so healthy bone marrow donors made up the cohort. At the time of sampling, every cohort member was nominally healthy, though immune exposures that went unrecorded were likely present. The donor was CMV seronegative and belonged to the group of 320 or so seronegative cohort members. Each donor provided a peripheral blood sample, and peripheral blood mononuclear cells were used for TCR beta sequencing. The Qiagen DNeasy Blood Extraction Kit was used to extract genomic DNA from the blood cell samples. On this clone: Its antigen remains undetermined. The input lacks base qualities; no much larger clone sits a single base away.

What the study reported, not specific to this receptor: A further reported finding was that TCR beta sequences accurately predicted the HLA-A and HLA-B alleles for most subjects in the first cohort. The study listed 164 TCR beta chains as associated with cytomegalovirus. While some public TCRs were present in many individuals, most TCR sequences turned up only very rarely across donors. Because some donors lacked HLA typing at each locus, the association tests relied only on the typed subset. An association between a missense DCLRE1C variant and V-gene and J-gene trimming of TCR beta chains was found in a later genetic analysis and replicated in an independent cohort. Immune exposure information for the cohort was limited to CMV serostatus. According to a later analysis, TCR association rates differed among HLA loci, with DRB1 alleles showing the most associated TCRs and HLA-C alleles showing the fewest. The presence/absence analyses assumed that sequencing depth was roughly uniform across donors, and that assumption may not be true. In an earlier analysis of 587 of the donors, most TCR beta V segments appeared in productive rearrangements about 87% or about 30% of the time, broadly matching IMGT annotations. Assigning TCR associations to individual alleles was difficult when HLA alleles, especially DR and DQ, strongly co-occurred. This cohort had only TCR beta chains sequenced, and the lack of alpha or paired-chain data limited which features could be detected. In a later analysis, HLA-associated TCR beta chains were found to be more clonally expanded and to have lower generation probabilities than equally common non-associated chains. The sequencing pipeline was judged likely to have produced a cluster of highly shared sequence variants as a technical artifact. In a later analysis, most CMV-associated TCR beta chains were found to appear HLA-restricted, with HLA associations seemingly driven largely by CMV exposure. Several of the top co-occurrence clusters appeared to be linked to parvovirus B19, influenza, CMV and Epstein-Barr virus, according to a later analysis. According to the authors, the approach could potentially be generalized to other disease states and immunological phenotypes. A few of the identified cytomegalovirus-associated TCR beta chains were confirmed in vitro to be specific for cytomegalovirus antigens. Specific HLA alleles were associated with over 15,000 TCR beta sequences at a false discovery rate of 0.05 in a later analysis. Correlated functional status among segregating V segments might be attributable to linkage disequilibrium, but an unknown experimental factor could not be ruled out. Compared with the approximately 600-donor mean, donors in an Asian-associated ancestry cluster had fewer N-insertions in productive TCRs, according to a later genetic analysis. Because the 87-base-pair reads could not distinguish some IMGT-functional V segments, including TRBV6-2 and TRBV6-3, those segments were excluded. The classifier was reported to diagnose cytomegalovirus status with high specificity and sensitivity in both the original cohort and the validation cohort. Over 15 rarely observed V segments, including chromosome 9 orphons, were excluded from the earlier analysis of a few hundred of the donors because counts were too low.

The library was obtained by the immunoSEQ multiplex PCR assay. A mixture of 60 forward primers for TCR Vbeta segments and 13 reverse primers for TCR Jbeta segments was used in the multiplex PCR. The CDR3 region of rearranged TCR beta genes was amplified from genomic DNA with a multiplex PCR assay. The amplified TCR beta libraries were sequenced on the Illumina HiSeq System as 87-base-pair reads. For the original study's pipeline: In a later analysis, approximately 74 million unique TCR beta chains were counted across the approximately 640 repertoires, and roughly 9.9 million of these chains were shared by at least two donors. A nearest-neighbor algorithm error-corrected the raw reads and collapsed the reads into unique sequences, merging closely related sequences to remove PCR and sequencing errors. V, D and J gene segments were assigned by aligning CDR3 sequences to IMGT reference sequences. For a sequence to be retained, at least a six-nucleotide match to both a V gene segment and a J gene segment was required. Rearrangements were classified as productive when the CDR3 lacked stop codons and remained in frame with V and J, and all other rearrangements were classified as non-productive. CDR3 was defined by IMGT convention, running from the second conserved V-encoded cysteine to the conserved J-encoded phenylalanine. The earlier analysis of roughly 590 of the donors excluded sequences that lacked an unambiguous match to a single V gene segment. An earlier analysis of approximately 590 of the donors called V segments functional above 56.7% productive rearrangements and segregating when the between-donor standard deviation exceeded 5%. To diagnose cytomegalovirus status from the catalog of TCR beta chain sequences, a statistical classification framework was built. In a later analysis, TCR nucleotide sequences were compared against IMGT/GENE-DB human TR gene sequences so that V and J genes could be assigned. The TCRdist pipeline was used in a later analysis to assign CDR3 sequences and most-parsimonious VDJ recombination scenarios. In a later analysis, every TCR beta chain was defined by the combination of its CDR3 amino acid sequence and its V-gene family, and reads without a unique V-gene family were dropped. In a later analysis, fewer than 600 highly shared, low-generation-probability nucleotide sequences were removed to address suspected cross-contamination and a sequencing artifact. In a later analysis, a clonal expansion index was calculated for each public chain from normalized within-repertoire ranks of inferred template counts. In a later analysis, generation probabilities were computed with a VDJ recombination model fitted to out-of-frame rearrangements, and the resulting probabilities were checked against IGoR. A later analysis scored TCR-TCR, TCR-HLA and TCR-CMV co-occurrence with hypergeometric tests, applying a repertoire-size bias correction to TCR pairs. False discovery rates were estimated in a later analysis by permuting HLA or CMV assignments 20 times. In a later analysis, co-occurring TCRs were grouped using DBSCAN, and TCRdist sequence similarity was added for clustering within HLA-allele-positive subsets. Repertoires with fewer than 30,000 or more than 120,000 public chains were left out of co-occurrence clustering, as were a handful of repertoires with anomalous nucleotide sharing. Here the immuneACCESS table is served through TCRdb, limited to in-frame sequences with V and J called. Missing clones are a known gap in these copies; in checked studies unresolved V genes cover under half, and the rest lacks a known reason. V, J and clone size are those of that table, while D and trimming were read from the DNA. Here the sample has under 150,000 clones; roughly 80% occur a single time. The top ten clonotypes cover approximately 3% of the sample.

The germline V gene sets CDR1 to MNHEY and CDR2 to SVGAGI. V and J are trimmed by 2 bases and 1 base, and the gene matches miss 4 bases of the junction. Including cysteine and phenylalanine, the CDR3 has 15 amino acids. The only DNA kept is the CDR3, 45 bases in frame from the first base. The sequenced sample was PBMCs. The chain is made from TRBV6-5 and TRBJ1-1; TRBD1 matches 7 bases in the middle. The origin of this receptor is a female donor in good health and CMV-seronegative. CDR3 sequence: CASSYEPGGNTEAFF. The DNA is TGTGCCAGCAGTTACGAGCCAGGGGGGAACACTGAAGCTTTCTTT.